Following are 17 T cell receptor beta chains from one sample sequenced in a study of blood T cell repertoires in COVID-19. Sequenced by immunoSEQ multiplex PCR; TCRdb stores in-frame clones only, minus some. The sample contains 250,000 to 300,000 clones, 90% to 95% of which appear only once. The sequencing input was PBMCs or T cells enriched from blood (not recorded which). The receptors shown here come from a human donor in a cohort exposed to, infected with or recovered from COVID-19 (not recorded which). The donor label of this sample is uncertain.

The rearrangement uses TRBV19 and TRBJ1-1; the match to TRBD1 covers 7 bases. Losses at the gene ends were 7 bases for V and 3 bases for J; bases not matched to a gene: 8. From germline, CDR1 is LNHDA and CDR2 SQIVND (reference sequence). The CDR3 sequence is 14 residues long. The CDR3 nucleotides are TGTGCCAGTACTATCGGGACAGTGGACACTGAAGCTTTCTTT. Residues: CASTIGTVDTEAFF.

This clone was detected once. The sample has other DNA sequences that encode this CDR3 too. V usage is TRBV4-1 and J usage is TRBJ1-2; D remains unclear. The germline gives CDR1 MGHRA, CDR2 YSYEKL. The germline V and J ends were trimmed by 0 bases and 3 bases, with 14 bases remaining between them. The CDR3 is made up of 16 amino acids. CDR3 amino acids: CASSQDPPGSDYGYTF. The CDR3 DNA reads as TGCGCCAGCAGCCAAGATCCCCCGGGGAGTGACTATGGCTACACCTTC.

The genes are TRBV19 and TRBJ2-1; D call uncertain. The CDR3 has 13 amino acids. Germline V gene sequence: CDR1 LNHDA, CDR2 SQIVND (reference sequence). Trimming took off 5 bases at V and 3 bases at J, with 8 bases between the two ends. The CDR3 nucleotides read TGTGCCAGTAGTCCCACTGACTACAATGAGCAGTTCTTC. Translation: CASSPTDYNEQFF.

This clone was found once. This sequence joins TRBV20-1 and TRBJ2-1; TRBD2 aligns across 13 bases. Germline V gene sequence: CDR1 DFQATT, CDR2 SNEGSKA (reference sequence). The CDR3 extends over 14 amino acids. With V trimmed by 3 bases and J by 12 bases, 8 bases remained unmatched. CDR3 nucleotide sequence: TGCAGTGCTAGTGTGCCCGGACTAGCGGGGGTGCAGTTCTTC. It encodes CSASVPGLAGVQFF.

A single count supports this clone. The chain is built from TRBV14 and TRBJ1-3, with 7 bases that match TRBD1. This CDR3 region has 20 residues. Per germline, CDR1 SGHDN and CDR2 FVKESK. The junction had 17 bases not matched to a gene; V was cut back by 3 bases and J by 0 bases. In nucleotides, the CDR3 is TGTGCCAGCAGCCAGCAAAACGACCCCTGGGGACAGATCTCTGGAAACACCATATATTTT. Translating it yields CASSQQNDPWGQISGNTIYF.

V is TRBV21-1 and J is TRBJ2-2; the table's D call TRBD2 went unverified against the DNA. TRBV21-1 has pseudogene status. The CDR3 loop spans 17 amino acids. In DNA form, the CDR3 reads TGTGCCAGCAGCACAGGGACTAGCGGGGGGAACACCGGGGAGCTGTTTTTT. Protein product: CASSTGTSGGNTGELFF.

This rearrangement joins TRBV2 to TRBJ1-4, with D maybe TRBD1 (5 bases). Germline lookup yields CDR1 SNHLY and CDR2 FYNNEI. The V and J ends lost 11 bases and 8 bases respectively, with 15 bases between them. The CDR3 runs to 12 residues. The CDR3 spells CALRPGNEKLFF. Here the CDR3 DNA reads TGTGCCCTTAGGCCAGGGAACGAAAAACTGTTTTTT.

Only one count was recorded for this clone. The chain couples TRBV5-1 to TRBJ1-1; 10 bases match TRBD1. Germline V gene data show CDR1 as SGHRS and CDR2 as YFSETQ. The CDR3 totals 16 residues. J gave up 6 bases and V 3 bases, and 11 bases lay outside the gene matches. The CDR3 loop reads CASSSHLSGTGAEAFF. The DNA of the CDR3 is TGCGCCAGCAGCTCCCATCTATCCGGGACAGGGGCTGAAGCTTTCTTT.

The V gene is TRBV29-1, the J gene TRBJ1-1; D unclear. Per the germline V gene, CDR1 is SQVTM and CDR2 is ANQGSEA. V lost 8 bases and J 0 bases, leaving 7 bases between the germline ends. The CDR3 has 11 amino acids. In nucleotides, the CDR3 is TGCAGCTTACGGGTGAACACTGAAGCTTTCTTT. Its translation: CSLRVNTEAFF.

The CDR3 nucleotides are TGTGCCAGCAGAGGCGGGGTGTCCTACAATGAGCAGTTCTTC. Its protein product is CASRGGVSYNEQFF. The chain links TRBV13 to TRBJ2-1; D might be TRBD2 (6 bases). V lost 6 bases, J lost 1 base, and 10 bases lay in between. Germline V gives CDR1 PRHDT, CDR2 FYEKMQ (reference sequence). The CDR3 has 14 amino acids.

Here the CDR3 reads CASSEYDRKNTGELFF. The CDR3 region has the DNA TGTGCCAGCAGTGAATACGACAGGAAGAACACCGGGGAGCTGTTTTTT. The genes are TRBV25-1 and TRBJ2-2; possible D gene TRBD1, 6 bases. The CDR3 totals 16 residues. Between the trimmed V and J ends, which lost 0 bases and 1 base, there was a span of 9 bases. Germline CDR1 and CDR2: MGHDK and SYGVNS.

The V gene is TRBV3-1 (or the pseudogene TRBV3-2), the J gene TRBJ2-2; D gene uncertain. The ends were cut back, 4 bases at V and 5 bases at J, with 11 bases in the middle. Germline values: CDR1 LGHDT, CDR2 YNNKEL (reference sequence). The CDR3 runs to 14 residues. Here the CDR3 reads CASSPPGGTGELFF. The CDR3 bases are TGTGCCAGCAGCCCTCCGGGTGGAACCGGGGAGCTGTTTTTT.

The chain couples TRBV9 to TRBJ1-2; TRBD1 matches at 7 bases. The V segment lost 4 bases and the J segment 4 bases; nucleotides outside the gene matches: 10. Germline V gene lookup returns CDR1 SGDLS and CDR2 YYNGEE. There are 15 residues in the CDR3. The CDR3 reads CASSFYRGLAYGYTF. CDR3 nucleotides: TGTGCCAGCAGCTTTTACAGGGGATTGGCCTATGGCTACACCTTC. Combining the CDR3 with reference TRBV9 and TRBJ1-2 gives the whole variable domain DSGVTQTPKHLITATGQRVTLRCSPRSGDLSVYWYQQSLDQGLQFLIQYYNGEERAKGNILERFSAQQFPDLHSELNLSSLELGDSALYFCASSFYRGLAYGYTFGSGTRLTVV.

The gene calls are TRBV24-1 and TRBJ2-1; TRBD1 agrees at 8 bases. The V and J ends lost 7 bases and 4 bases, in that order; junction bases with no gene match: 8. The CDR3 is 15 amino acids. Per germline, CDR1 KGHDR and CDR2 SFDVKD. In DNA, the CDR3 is TGTGCCACCAGCCCCGACAGGGGACCTTACAATGAGCAGTTCTTC. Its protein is CATSPDRGPYNEQFF.

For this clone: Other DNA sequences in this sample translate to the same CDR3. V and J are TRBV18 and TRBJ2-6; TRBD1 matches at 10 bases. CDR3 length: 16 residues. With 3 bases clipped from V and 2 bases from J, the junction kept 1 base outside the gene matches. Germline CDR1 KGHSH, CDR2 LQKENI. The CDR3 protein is CASSPGTGAGANVLTF. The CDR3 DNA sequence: TGTGCCAGCTCACCGGGGACAGGGGCTGGGGCCAACGTCCTGACTTTC.

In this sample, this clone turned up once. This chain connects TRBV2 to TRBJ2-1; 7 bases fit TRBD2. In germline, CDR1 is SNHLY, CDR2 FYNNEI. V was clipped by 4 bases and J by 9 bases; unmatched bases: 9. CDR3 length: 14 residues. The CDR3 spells CASSAGLVFAEQFF. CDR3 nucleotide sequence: TGTGCCAGCAGTGCCGGACTAGTCTTCGCTGAGCAGTTCTTC.

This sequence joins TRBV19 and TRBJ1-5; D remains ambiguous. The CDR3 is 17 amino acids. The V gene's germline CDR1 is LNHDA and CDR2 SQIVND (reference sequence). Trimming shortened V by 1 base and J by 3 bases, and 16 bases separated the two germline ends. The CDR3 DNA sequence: TGTGCCAGTAGTATAGCCAAGCGAACTGCCCTCAATCAGCCCCAGCATTTT. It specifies CASSIAKRTALNQPQHF.